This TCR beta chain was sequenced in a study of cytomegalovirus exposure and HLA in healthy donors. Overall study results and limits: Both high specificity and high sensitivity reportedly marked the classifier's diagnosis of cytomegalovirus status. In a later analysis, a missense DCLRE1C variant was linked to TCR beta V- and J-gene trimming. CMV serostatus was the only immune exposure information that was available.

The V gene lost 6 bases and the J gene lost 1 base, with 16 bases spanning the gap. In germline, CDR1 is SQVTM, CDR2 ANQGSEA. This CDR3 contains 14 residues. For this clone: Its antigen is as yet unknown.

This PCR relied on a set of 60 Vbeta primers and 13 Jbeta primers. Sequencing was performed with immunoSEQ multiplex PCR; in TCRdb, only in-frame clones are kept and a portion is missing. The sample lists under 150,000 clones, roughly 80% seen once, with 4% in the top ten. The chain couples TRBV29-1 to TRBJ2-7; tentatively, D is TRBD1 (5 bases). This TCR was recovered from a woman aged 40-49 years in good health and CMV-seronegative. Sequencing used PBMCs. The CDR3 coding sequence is TGCAGCGTCAGACGGACAATTCTTTCCTACGAGCAGTACTTC. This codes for CSVRRTILSYEQYF.